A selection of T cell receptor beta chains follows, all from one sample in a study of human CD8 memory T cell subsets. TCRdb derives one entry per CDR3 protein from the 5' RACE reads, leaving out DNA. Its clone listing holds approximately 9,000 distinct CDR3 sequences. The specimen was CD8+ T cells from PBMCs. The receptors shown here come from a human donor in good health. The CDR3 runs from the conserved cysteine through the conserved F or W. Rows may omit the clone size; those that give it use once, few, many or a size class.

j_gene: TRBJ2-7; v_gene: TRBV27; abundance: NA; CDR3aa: CASSFGGSYEQYF
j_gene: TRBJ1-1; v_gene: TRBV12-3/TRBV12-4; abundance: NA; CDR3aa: CASSPVEGNTEAFF
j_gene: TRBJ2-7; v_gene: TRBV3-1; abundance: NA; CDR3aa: CASSQDVHEQYF
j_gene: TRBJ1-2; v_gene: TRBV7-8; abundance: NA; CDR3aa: CASSLALRNSPYGYTF
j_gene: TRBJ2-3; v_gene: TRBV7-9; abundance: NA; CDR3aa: CASSSHTDTQYF
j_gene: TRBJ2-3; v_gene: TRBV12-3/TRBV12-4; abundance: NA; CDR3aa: CASSPPRLAITDTQYF
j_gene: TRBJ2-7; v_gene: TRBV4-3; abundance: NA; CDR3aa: CASSQDPGGAYEQYF
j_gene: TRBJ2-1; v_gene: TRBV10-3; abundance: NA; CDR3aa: CAISLTSGGNSYNEQFF
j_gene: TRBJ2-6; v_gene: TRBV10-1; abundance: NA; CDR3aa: CASSESFGRNRPHSSGANVLTF
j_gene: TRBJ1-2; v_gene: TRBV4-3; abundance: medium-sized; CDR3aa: CASSQEPGRYGYTF
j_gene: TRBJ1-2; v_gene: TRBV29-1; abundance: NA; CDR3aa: CSVSASYGYTF
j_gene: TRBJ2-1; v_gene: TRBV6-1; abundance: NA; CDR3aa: CASRTSGGALEQFF
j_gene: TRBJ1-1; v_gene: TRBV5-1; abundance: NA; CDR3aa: CASSFSIKKQGARAEAFF
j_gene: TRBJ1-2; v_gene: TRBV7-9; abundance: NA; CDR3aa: CASSLGQGAYGYTF
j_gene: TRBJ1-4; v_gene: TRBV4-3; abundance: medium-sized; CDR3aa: CASSQERTGTNEKLFF
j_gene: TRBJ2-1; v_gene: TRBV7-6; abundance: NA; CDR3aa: CASSLRTSGDYNEQFF
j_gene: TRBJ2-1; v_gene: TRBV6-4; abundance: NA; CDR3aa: CASSDSGSSYNEQFF
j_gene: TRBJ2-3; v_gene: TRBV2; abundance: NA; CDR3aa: CASTGTGTSGSSTDTQYF
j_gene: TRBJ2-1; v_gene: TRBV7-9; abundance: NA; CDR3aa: CASSLPPGLVTLEQFF
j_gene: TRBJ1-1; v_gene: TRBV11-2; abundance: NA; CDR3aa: CASSSGLGFTEAFF
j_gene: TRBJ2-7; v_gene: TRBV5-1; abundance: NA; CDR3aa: CASSLLPGQVSEQYF
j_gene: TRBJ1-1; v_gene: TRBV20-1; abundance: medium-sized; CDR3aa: CSASFQGMHTEAFF
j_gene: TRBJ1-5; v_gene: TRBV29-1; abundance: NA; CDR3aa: CSVEVGEGGNQPQHF
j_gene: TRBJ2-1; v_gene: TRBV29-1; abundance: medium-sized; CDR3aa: CSGTEGNEQFF
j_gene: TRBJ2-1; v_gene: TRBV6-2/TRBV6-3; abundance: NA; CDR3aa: CASAGGPGNEQFF
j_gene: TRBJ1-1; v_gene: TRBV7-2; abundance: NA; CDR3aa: CASSSSRSTEAFF
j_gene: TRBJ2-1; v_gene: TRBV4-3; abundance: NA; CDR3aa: CASSQDLQGGYNEQFF
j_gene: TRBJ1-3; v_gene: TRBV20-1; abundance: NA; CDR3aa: CSARALTGNTIYF
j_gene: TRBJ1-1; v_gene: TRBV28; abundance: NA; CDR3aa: CASSLWRNTEAFF